This T cell receptor beta chain emerged from a study of cytomegalovirus exposure and HLA in healthy donors. Whole-study results and caveats: Donors were assumed by presence/absence analyses to have roughly uniform sequencing depth. Using a false discovery rate of 0.05, a later analysis showed that 16,951 TCR beta sequences were associated with HLA alleles.

The V end was cut by 1 base, the J end by 2 bases, with 15 bases between. CDR3 length: 17 residues. In germline, CDR1 is SGHVS, CDR2 FQNEAQ. 60 Vbeta and 13 Jbeta primers were used in PCR. Assay used: immunoSEQ multiplex PCR; TCRdb lists only in-frame clones, some missing. The sample consists of about 180,000 clones, approximately 78% of them appearing once. As regards this clone: The antigen is undetermined.

This clonotype originated in a woman aged 50 to 65 in good health and CMV-seropositive. This chain uses TRBV7-8 with TRBJ1-5; D is unclear. The source material was PBMCs. The CDR3 here is CASSLGAAGYGNQPQHF. In DNA, the CDR3 is TGTGCCAGCAGCTTAGGGGCTGCGGGGTATGGCAATCAGCCCCAGCATTTT.